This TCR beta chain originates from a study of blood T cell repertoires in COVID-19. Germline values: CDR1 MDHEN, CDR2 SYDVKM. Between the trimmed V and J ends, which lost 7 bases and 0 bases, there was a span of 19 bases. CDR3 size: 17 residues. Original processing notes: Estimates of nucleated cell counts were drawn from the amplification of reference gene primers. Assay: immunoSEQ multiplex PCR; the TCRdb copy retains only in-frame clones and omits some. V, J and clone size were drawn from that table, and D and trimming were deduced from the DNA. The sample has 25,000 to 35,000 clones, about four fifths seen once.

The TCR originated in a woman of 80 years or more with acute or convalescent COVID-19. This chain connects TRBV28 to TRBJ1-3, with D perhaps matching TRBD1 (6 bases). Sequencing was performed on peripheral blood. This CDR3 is CASTTYSRDNSGNTIYF. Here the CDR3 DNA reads TGTGCCAGCACTACTTATTCCAGGGACAACTCTGGAAACACCATATATTTT.